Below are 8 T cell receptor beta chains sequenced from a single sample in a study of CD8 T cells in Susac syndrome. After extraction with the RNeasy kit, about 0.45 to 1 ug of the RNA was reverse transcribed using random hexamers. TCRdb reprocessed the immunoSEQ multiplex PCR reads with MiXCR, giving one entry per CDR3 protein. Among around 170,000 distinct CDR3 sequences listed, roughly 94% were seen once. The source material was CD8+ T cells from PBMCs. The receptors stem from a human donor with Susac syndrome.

The CDR3: CASSFNRVPTDEQYF. CDR3 bases: TGTGCCAGCAGCTTTAACAGGGTACCTACCGACGAGCAGTACTTC. V usage is TRBV5-4 and J usage is TRBJ2-7; the D gene is possibly TRBD1 (6 bases). The CDR3 runs 15 residues. V was shortened by 2 bases and J by 5 bases, with 17 bases between the two germline ends. Germline CDR1 SGHNT, CDR2 YYREEE (reference sequence).

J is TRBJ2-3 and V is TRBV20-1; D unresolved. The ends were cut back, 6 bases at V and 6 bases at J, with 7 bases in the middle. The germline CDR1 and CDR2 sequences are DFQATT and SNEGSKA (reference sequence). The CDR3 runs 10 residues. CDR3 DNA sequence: TGCAGTGCGAATAGGGATACGCAGTATTTT. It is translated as CSANRDTQYF.

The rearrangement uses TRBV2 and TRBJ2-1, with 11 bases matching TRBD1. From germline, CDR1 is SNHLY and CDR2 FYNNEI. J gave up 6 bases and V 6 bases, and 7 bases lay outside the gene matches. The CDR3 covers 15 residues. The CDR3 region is CASRGRDRGGNEQFF. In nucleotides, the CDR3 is TGTGCCAGCAGGGGGAGGGACAGGGGGGGCAATGAGCAGTTCTTC.

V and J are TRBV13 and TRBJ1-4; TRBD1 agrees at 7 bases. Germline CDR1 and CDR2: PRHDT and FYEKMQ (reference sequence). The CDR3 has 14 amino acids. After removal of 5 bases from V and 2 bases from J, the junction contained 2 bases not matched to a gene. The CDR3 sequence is CASSLRGTNEKLFF. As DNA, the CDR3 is TGTGCCAGCAGCCTCAGGGGGACTAATGAAAAACTGTTTTTT.

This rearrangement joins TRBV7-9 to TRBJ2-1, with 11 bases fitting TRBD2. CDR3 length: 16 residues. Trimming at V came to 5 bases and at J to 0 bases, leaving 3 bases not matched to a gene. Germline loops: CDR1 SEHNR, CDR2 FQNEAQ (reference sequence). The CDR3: CASSPSGGSSYNEQFF. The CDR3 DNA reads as TGTGCCAGCAGCCCTAGCGGGGGGAGCTCCTACAATGAGCAGTTCTTC.

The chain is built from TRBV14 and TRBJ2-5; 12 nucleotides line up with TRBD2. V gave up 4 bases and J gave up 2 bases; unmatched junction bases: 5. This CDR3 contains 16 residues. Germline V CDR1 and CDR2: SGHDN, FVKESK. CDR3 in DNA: TGTGCCAGCAGCCTAAGACTAGCGGGGGTTCAAGAGACCCAGTACTTC. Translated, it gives CASSLRLAGVQETQYF.

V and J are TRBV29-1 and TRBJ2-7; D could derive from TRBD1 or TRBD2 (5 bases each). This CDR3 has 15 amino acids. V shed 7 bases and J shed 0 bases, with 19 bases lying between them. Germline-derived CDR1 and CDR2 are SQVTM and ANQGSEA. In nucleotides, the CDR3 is TGCAGCGCTTCCCGGGGCAGTACCTCCTCCTACGAGCAGTACTTC. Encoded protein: CSASRGSTSSYEQYF.

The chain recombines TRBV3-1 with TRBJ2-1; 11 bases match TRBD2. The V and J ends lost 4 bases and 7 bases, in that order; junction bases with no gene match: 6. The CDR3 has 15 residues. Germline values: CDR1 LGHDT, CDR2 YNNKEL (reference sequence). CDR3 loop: CASSLIAGGTNEQFF. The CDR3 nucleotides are TGTGCCAGCAGCCTGATAGCGGGAGGGACAAATGAGCAGTTCTTC.